A single sample gave rise to the 4 T cell receptor beta chains below, sequenced in a study of beta chain features in type 1 diabetes (dated by TCRdb to between 2018 and 2020). The library was generated by the immunoSEQ multiplex PCR assay. The entire amount of isolated RNA was reverse transcribed using the High Capacity cDNA Reverse Transcription Kit, so the sequenced TCRB transcripts were expressed ones. The immuneACCESS repertoire file appears here via TCRdb, limited to in-frame rearrangements. These files lack a portion of the clones; in checked studies, under half of the deficit traces to unresolved V genes, and the cause of the others is not known. For this sample there are about 410,000 clones; 14% appear just once. Clones ranked in the top ten supply 0.035% to 0.04% of the sample. The specimen sequenced was naive CD4+ T cells from blood. The cell subset or site label, as the study defines it: true naive CD4+ T cells. These receptors all come from a man aged 25 to 40 in good health.

This chain uses TRBV4-3 with TRBJ2-1, with 9 bases that match TRBD2. The germline CDR1 and CDR2 sequences are LGHNA and YSLEER. The ends lost 4 bases at V and 0 bases at J; junction bases unmatched: 4. This CDR3 region has 16 residues. Here the CDR3 reads CASSPRLADSYNEQFF. In nucleotides, the CDR3 is TGCGCCAGCAGCCCAAGACTAGCGGACTCCTACAATGAGCAGTTCTTC.

The chain carries TRBV2 and TRBJ2-3, with D possibly matching TRBD2 (7 bases). The length of the CDR3 is 15 residues. V lost 7 bases to trimming and J lost 4 bases, with 18 bases between them. Germline CDR1 is SNHLY and CDR2 is FYNNEI. Here the CDR3 DNA reads TGTGCCAGCACCCGAAGGGGGGGAAACTCAGATACGCAGTATTTT. Translation: CASTRRGGNSDTQYF.

The chain has TRBV30 and TRBJ1-2, with no clear D. Looked up from germline, CDR1 is GTSNPN and CDR2 is SVGIG (reference sequence). Trimming pared 3 bases from V and 5 bases from J, leaving 13 bases between. The CDR3 has 13 residues. CDR3 sequence: CAWSRKGSYGYTF. The CDR3 coding sequence is TGTGCCTGGAGCCGAAAGGGTAGTTATGGCTACACCTTC. The entire variable domain, with the rest obtained from reference TRBV30 and TRBJ1-2, is as follows: SQTIHQWPATLVQPVGSPLSLECTVEGTSNPNLYWYRQAAGRGLQLLFYSVGIGQISSEVPQNLSASRPQDRQFILSSKKLLLSDSGFYLCAWSRKGSYGYTFGSGTRLTVV.

The V gene is TRBV29-1, the J gene TRBJ2-1; tentative D call: TRBD2 (6 bases). Trimming stripped 3 bases from V and 7 bases from J, with 19 bases between. CDR1 and CDR2 from the germline V gene are SQVTM and ANQGSEA. CDR3 length equals 15 residues. The CDR3: CSVDGRRGIENEQFF. The CDR3 DNA follows: TGCAGCGTTGACGGACGGCGCGGGATAGAAAATGAGCAGTTCTTC.